This T cell receptor (beta chain) was captured in a study of T cells in Graves' hyperthyroidism and ophthalmopathy. The investigators amplified TCR beta CDR3 regions from RNA transcripts. First-round RT-PCR targeting the TCR CDR3 was performed with the HTBI primer set. TCRdb re-derived calls from the multiplex PCR reads in MiXCR, one entry per CDR3 protein. The sample contains more than 500,000 distinct CDR3 sequences, 46% of which appear only once. This sequence originates from an adult woman with Graves' disease, either hyperthyroidism or ophthalmopathy (not recorded which). The specimen sequenced was peripheral blood or thyroid tissue (not recorded which).

CDR3 DNA sequence: TGCGCCAGCGGGGACTCCTACGAGCAGTACTTC. This encodes CASGDSYEQYF. V is TRBV5-1 and J is TRBJ2-7; the D is unclear. CDR3 length equals 11 residues. Trimming stripped 7 bases from V and 0 bases from J, with 5 bases between. The germline CDR1 and CDR2 sequences are SGHRS and YFSETQ.